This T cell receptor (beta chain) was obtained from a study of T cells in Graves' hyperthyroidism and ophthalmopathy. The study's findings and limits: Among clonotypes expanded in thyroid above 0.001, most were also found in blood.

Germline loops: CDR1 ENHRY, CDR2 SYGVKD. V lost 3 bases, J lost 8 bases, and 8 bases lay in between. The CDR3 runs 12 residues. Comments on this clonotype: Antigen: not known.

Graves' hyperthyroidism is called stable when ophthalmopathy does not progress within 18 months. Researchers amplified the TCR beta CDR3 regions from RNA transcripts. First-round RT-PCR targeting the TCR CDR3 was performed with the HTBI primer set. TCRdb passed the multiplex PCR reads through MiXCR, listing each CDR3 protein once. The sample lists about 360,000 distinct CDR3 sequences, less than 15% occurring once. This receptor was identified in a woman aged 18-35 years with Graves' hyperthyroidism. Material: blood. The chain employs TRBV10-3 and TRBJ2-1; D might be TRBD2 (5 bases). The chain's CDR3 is CAISDGSDEQFF. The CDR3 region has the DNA TGTGCCATCAGTGATGGTAGCGATGAGCAGTTCTTC.